This record looks at one T cell receptor beta chain sequence and its context. The antigen it binds to is not known. One base away there is no much larger clone; base qualities are not given. This sample stems from a study of blood T cell repertoires in COVID-19 (dated by TCRdb to 2020 to 2022). Background for the entire study: The collaborator samples originated in the United States, Italy and Spain and spanned the acute and convalescent phases of COVID-19. Where available, HLA class I and class II types were obtained from metadata supplied by the sample provider rather than from assay-based typing. The sample metadata nearly always contained a de-identified subject ID, COVID-19 status, age in years and sex. The repertoires were released in a freely available public database meant as a resource for research on the immune response to SARS-CoV-2. Samples came from the ongoing ImmuneRACE study (first 160 participants) plus 1,254 subjects from 6 global collaborators. The dataset comprised deeply sampled blood TCRbeta repertoires from subjects exposed to, actively infected with, or recovered from COVID-19. The prospective study material was composed of cDNA or gDNA derived from T cells, B-cell-depleted T cells, or PBMCs.

TCRbeta CDR3 regions were amplified from genomic DNA using the immunoSEQ Assay, a bias-controlled multiplex PCR. Turning to the authors' computational methods: Nucleated cell counts per sample were estimated from amplification of reference gene primers within the assay. To quantify the absolute abundance of each unique TCRbeta CDR3 rearrangement, sequence reads were collapsed and filtered. For each sample, productive Simpson clonality was calculated as the square root of Simpson's diversity index over productive rearrangements. TCRdb re-hosts the immuneACCESS table, in-frame sequences only. Its copies lack some clones; in the studies checked, an unresolved V gene accounts for under half of them, and the cause for the rest is not known. V and J calls and clone size follow that table, whereas D and trimming were derived from the DNA. This sample gives more than 400,000 clones in total; less than 95% of them show up just once. 0.6% of the sample is in the top ten clones.

In the prospective study, participants were about 18 to 100 years old, resided in about two dozen geographic areas of the United States, and were enrolled through a virtual design. In the prospective study, participants were assigned to cohorts based on the clinical history participants reported in a screening survey and a study questionnaire. Recovered participants in ImmuneRACE Cohort 3 were defined as having two consecutive negative NP/OP PCR tests, clearance from a healthcare professional, or resolution of symptoms. Each participant in the prospective study had whole blood, serum and a nasopharyngeal or oropharyngeal swab collected by mobile phlebotomists. Additional blood draws and questionnaires over an approximately two-month period could optionally be provided by prospective study participants. Before DNA extraction, prospective study blood samples were shipped either frozen or at room temperature.

From the cysteine through the phenylalanine, the CDR3 covers 18 amino acids. Only the CDR3 region is kept as DNA, spanning 54 bases read in frame from base 1. What the study reported, not specific to this receptor: The quantity of clinical and demographic metadata differed by source and by participant and was supplied without curation.

In this chain, TRBV12-1 is recombined with TRBJ1-1. TRBV12-1 is a pseudogene. The sequence was collected from a young man who had recovered from COVID-19. The sequencing sample was made of PBMCs or T cells enriched from blood (not recorded which). The sequenced DNA is TGTGCCAGCAGCCCCCCAATTTTGTTCAGGCGGGTGAGCACTGAAGCTTTCTTT. The encoded protein is CASSPPILFRRVSTEAFF.